This T cell receptor (beta chain) is drawn from a study of T cell responses to AZD1222 COVID-19 vaccine. Clones were read by immunoSEQ multiplex PCR, and TCRdb kept only the in-frame ones, dropping some. The data contain more than 150,000 clones, 90% of them singletons. V was pared by 3 bases and J by 1 base, with 11 bases of the junction left unmatched. Germline CDR1 MNHNS, CDR2 SASEGT. The CDR3 loop spans 17 amino acids. The V gene is TRBV6-1, the J gene TRBJ1-1; 7 positions match TRBD1. This TCR was recovered from an adult in good health. The specimen comprised peripheral blood, sampled on day 0 of AZD1222 vaccination. Written as DNA, the CDR3 is TGTGCCAGCAGTGAGCACCAGGGGGGGAACTCGAACACTGAAGCTTTCTTT. Its translation: CASSEHQGGNSNTEAFF.